A single sample is the source of the 18 T cell receptor beta chains below, sequenced in a study of regulatory T cells in long-lasting Graves disease. The time point is: newly diagnosed GD, antithyroid drugs for less than 3 months. From PBMCs, RNA was extracted and then used to make the TCR library. Construction of TCR beta libraries relied on iRepertoire HTBI primers and on Arm-PCR targeting CDR3 regions. TCRdb called the multiplex PCR reads again in MiXCR, with one record for every CDR3 protein. The sample has some 500,000 distinct CDR3 sequences, roughly 12% seen once. These sequences were also reported in another study, on T cells in Graves' hyperthyroidism and ophthalmopathy.

The sequencing here drew on peripheral blood mononuclear cells (PBMCs), taken at new diagnosis, from a patient treated with antithyroid drugs. The receptor source for this set is a man younger than 45 with Graves disease.

This clonotype was seen at least ten times. The chain's CDR3 is CASSQESRGCNTEAFF. In DNA, the CDR3 is TGTGCCAGCAGCCAAGAATCCAGGGGGTGTAATACTGAAGCTTTCTTT. The V gene is TRBV14, the J gene TRBJ1-1; TRBD1 matches 7 bases. CDR1 is SGHDN, CDR2 FVKESK, per germline. The CDR3 totals 16 residues. The ends lost 0 bases at V and 5 bases at J; junction bases unmatched: 9.

With regard to this clonotype: This may be a read error, as it is one base from a much larger clone. The chain couples TRBV5-1 to TRBJ1-1; no definite D call. This CDR3 has 13 amino acids. CDR1 SGHRS and CDR2 YFSETQ come from the germline V gene. Trimming pared 4 bases from V and 4 bases from J, leaving 11 bases between. The CDR3 DNA sequence: TGCGCCAGCAGCCCTCCCAGAATCACTGAAGCTTTCTTT. It specifies CASSPPRITEAFF.

This clonotype was counted between two and nine times. The chain links TRBV2 to TRBJ1-4, with D hard to call. V lost 7 bases to trimming and J lost 7 bases, with 16 bases between them. The CDR3 contains 14 residues. The germline gives CDR1 SNHLY, CDR2 FYNNEI. CDR3 DNA sequence: TGTGCCAGCATTACGTCGGAAGGGTCTGAAAAACTGTTTTTT. This translates into CASITSEGSEKLFF.

This clonotype was found many times. This chain joins TRBV29-1 and TRBJ1-1; 10 bases match TRBD1. Germline loops: CDR1 SQVTM, CDR2 ANQGSEA. V was pared by 6 bases and J by 6 bases, with 7 bases of the junction left unmatched. The CDR3 has 13 amino acids. CDR3: CSVWTGGFSEAFF. Here the CDR3 DNA reads TGCAGCGTGTGGACAGGGGGATTCTCTGAAGCTTTCTTT.

This clonotype was seen a few times. The chain carries TRBV7-9 and TRBJ1-2, with D tentatively TRBD1 (5 bases). The CDR3 is 15 amino acids. With 4 bases removed from V and 8 bases from J, the gap between germline ends came to 20 bases. Germline CDR1 and CDR2: SEHNR and FQNEAQ (reference sequence). This CDR3 is CASSSGLSGPNGYTF. CDR3 in DNA: TGTGCCAGCAGCTCCGGGCTCTCGGGGCCGAACGGCTACACCTTC.

This clonotype was recorded at least ten times. The chain carries TRBV27 and TRBJ1-1, with 7 bases lining up with TRBD1. The CDR3 contains 12 residues. Per germline, CDR1 MNHEY and CDR2 SMNVEV (reference sequence). V shed 3 bases, J shed 9 bases, and the junction held 4 bases outside the gene matches. The CDR3 coding sequence is TGTGCCAGCAGTTTGAGACAGGGTCAAGCTTTCTTT. It yields the protein CASSLRQGQAFF.

The sample holds many counts of this clonotype. The rearrangement links TRBV6-2 or TRBV6-3 to TRBJ2-5; 9 positions agree with TRBD1. Germline loops: CDR1 MNHEY, CDR2 SVGEGT. V shed 0 bases, J shed 5 bases, and the junction held 7 bases outside the gene matches. The CDR3 runs 16 residues. The CDR3 nucleotides are TGTGCCAGCAGTTACTCTACAGGGGGCTCGGGGGAGACCCAGTACTTC. Translation gives CASSYSTGGSGETQYF.

This clonotype was observed at least ten times. The V gene is TRBV7-9, the J gene TRBJ2-7, with TRBD2 matching over 11 bases. V gave up 3 bases and J gave up 6 bases; unmatched junction bases: 10. From germline, CDR1 is SEHNR and CDR2 FQNEAQ (reference sequence). This CDR3 region has 16 residues. The CDR3 DNA follows: TGTGCCAGCAGCTTCGTAAGACTAGCGGGAATTCCCGAGCAGTACTTC. This gives the protein CASSFVRLAGIPEQYF. Full variable domain (rest looked up from reference TRBV7-9 and TRBJ2-7): DTGVSQNPRHKITKRGQNVTFRCDPISEHNRLYWYRQTLGQGPEFLTYFQNEAQLEKSRLLSDRFSAERPKGSFSTLEIQRTEQGDSAMYLCASSFVRLAGIPEQYFGPGTRLTVT.

This clonotype has ten or more counts. This chain links TRBV7-8 with TRBJ2-7, with D uncertain. Trimming removed 11 bases from V and 2 bases from J, with 10 bases in between. This CDR3 region has 11 residues. Per the germline V gene, CDR1 is SGHVS and CDR2 is FQNEAQ. CDR3 loop: CAQPVTYEQYF. CDR3 coding DNA: TGTGCCCAACCGGTGACCTACGAGCAGTACTTC.

This clonotype was detected many times. The chain employs TRBV27 and TRBJ1-4; D is ambiguous. V was trimmed by 6 bases and J by 10 bases, leaving 12 bases between them. This CDR3 is 12 amino acids long. Germline CDR1 reads MNHEY; CDR2 reads SMNVEV (reference sequence). The CDR3 DNA reads TGTGCCAGCAGAACGTATTTCGGAAAACTGTTTTTT. Protein product: CASRTYFGKLFF.

At least ten counts were recorded for this clonotype. The DNA for the CDR3 is TGTGCCAGCGCGAACACCGGGGAGCTGTTTTTT. This encodes CASANTGELFF. V and J are TRBV6-2 or TRBV6-3 and TRBJ2-2; no definite D call. Per germline, CDR1 MNHEY and CDR2 SVGEGT. The ends were cut back, 8 bases at V and 0 bases at J, with 1 base in the middle. There are 11 residues in the CDR3.

This clonotype was picked up many times. This chain uses TRBV12-3 or TRBV12-4 with TRBJ2-5, with D perhaps TRBD2 (5 bases). With 3 bases removed from V and 6 bases from J, the gap between germline ends came to 8 bases. This CDR3 is 12 amino acids long. CDR3 sequence reads: CASSFGEKTQYF. For the CDR3, the DNA is TGTGCCAGCAGTTTCGGGGAGAAGACCCAGTACTTC.

This sequence joins TRBV10-1 and TRBJ2-2; 7 bases are shared with TRBD1. J lost 7 bases, V lost 3 bases, and 5 bases had no gene match. The CDR3 has 14 amino acids. Germline assignment: CDR1 WNHNN and CDR2 SYGVQD (reference sequence). CDR3 DNA sequence: TGCGCCAGCAGTGACCGAGCAGGGGGCGGGGAGCTGTTTTTT. Amino acid sequence: CASSDRAGGGELFF.

In its sample, this clonotype was seen many times. The chain joins TRBV7-2 to TRBJ2-4; the match to TRBD2 covers 7 bases. V trimming: 0 bases; J trimming: 3 bases; junction bases outside the gene matches: 8. The CDR3 has 17 residues. CDR1 and CDR2 from the germline V gene are SGHTA and FQGNSA. The DNA of the CDR3 is TGTGCCAGCAGCTTAGCCGGCCTAGCGGATTACAAAAACATTCAGTACTTC. Translation: CASSLAGLADYKNIQYF.

J is TRBJ2-1 and V is TRBV6-1; 10 nucleotides line up with TRBD1. Germline CDR1 is MNHNS and CDR2 is SASEGT. Losses at the gene ends were 6 bases for V and 2 bases for J; bases not matched to a gene: 4. There are 15 residues in the CDR3. CDR3 sequence: CASSQGTGAYNEQFF. DNA for the CDR3: TGTGCCAGCAGCCAAGGGACAGGGGCCTACAATGAGCAGTTCTTC.

The sample holds many counts of this clonotype. The chain employs TRBV12-3 or TRBV12-4 and TRBJ1-1; no reliable D call. The CDR3 totals 14 residues. V was trimmed by 2 bases and J by 2 bases, leaving 9 bases between them. CDR3 in DNA: TGTGCCAGCAGTTTATTGGAGTACAACACTGAAGCTTTCTTT. Its translation is CASSLLEYNTEAFF.

V and J are TRBV9 and TRBJ2-3; no firm D call. Looked up from germline, CDR1 is SGDLS and CDR2 is YYNGEE. The V end lost 1 base, the J end lost 4 bases, and 7 bases lay between the germline ends. The CDR3 length is 13 residues. CDR3 residues: CASSVFGSDTQYF. The CDR3 DNA reads as TGTGCCAGCAGCGTATTCGGATCAGATACGCAGTATTTT.

Regarding this clonotype: Being one base from a much bigger clone, this may be a read error. This chain uses TRBV30 with TRBJ1-2, with D unresolved. Germline V gene sequence: CDR1 GTSNPN, CDR2 SVGIG (reference sequence). The CDR3 is made up of 16 amino acids. Trimming removed 0 bases at V and 4 bases at J, with 18 bases between. In DNA, the CDR3 is TGTGCCTGGAGTGTGACTGTGGGCAGGAGCTCCTATGGCTACACCTTC. This codes for CAWSVTVGRSSYGYTF.